Presented here are 14 T cell receptor beta chains from one specimen sequenced in a study of T cells in Graves' hyperthyroidism and ophthalmopathy. It was RNA transcripts that yielded the amplified TCR beta CDR3 regions. The HTBI primer set served for first-round RT-PCR of the TCR CDR3. TCRdb recomputed calls from the multiplex PCR reads with MiXCR, one row per CDR3 protein. The table has under 400,000 distinct CDR3 sequences, around a sixth seen once; the top ten hold about 49%. The sequenced sample was blood. Every receptor here comes from a woman aged 45-65 years with Graves' hyperthyroidism.

In this sample, this clonotype turned up many times. This chain uses TRBV27 with TRBJ2-7, with 7 bases that match TRBD2. CDR1 and CDR2 (germline): MNHEY, SMNVEV (reference sequence). Germline trimming cut 5 bases from V and 4 bases from J; bases unmatched to any gene: 8. The CDR3 extends over 14 amino acids. CDR3: CASSRGDGPYEQYF. The CDR3 DNA is TGTGCCAGCAGTCGGGGGGACGGACCTTACGAGCAGTACTTC.

This clonotype was observed at least ten times. The V call is TRBV11-2, the J call TRBJ1-1; D gene uncertain. Deletions cut 5 bases from V and 3 bases from J, with 10 bases between. Germline V CDR1 and CDR2: SGHAT, FQNNGV. CDR3 length: 13 amino acids. CDR3 protein: CASSPTLDTEAFF. The CDR3 DNA reads as TGTGCCAGCAGCCCGACCCTGGACACTGAAGCTTTCTTT.

This clonotype was seen repeatedly, ten times or more. This chain connects TRBV28 to TRBJ2-3, with a possible D match to TRBD2 (5 bases). With 6 bases removed from V and 3 bases from J, the gap between germline ends came to 16 bases. Germline assignment: CDR1 MDHEN and CDR2 SYDVKM. The CDR3 consists of 15 residues. CDR3 protein: CASSTPSGSTDTQYF. The CDR3, as DNA: TGTGCCAGCAGCACCCCCTCGGGGAGTACAGATACGCAGTATTTT.

This clonotype has more than one count but fewer than ten. The chain carries TRBV4-1 and TRBJ2-1; the D gene is possibly TRBD1 (6 bases). The CDR3 runs to 14 residues. Per the germline V gene, CDR1 is MGHRA and CDR2 is YSYEKL. Trimming pared 2 bases from V and 7 bases from J, leaving 12 bases between. The DNA for the CDR3 is TGCGCCAGCAGCCAACGCAGGGGTGGGAATGAGCAGTTCTTC. It yields the protein CASSQRRGGNEQFF.

In its sample, this clonotype was seen a few times. The chain couples TRBV6-1 to TRBJ2-6; perhaps TRBD1 as D (5 bases). V lost 4 bases and J 1 base, leaving 5 bases between the germline ends. Germline CDR1 MNHNS, CDR2 SASEGT. The CDR3 is 14 amino acids. CDR3 sequence: CASSAGSGANVLTF. CDR3 in DNA: TGTGCCAGCAGTGCAGGGTCTGGGGCCAACGTCCTGACTTTC.

This clonotype has only a few counts. This chain uses TRBV7-2 with TRBJ1-2; TRBD1 agrees at 7 bases. This CDR3 contains 14 residues. The germline V gene has CDR1 SGHTA and CDR2 FQGNSA. Trimming took 3 bases from V and 6 from J; bases not matched to a gene: 7. The CDR3 coding sequence is TGTGCCAGCAGCTTGACGCAGGGGGAGGATGGCTACACCTTC. Translating it yields CASSLTQGEDGYTF. The complete variable domain, with remaining parts taken from reference TRBV7-2 and TRBJ1-2, reads GAGVSQSPSNKVTEKGKDVELRCDPISGHTALYWYRQSLGQGLEFLIYFQGNSAPDKSGLPSDRFSAERTGGSVSTLTIQRTQQEDSAVYLCASSLTQGEDGYTFGSGTRLTVV.

This sequence joins TRBV7-9 and TRBJ2-7; D remains ambiguous. Germline CDR1 and CDR2: SEHNR and FQNEAQ (reference sequence). V was trimmed by 8 bases and J by 5 bases, leaving 13 bases between them. The CDR3 extends over 12 amino acids. The CDR3, as DNA: TGTGCCAGCTCCGACCGCCGTGACGAGCAGTACGTC. It encodes CASSDRRDEQYV.

In this sample, this clonotype turned up many times. The V gene is TRBV28, the J gene TRBJ2-3, with TRBD1 as a possible D gene (5 bases). V was shortened by 5 bases and J by 5 bases, with 14 bases between the two germline ends. The CDR3 has 14 residues. Germline loops: CDR1 MDHEN, CDR2 SYDVKM. CDR3 coding DNA: TGTGCCAGCAGTAACCAACAGGCTCGAGATACGCAGTATTTT. Translating gives CASSNQQARDTQYF. Complete variable domain (other parts from reference TRBV28 and TRBJ2-3): DVKVTQSSRYLVKRTGEKVFLECVQDMDHENMFWYRQDPGLGLRLIYFSYDVKMKEKGDIPEGYSVSREKKERFSLILESASTNQTSMYLCASSNQQARDTQYFGPGTRLTVL.

This clonotype turned up a few times. V gene TRBV25-1 combines with J gene TRBJ1-1; D call uncertain. The CDR3 runs 11 residues. Germline V gene data show CDR1 as MGHDK and CDR2 as SYGVNS. V shed 1 base and J shed 8 bases, with 5 bases lying between them. For the CDR3, the DNA is TGTGCCAGCAGTGAATCAGCAGAAGCTTTCTTT. This sequence encodes CASSESAEAFF. The full variable domain, its missing parts supplied by reference TRBV25-1 and TRBJ1-1, is EADIYQTPRYLVIGTGKKITLECSQTMGHDKMYWYQQDPGMELHLIHYSYGVNSTEKGDLSSESTVSRIRTEHFPLTLESARPSHTSQYLCASSESAEAFFGQGTRLTVV.

This clonotype was counted ten times or more. The rearrangement joins TRBV30 to TRBJ1-5; D perhaps matches TRBD1 (5 bases). V dropped 2 bases and J dropped 5 bases, with 13 bases sitting between them. This CDR3 is 14 amino acids long. The germline gives CDR1 GTSNPN, CDR2 SVGIG (reference sequence). Here the CDR3 DNA reads TGTGCCTGGAGTTGGGACGGGAAGTATCAGCCCCAGCATTTT. It specifies CAWSWDGKYQPQHF.

This clonotype was observed at least ten times. V and J are TRBV7-8 and TRBJ2-1, with 12 bases lining up with TRBD2. The junction had 10 bases not matched to a gene; V was cut back by 2 bases and J by 8 bases. Germline V lookup: CDR1 SGHVS, CDR2 FQNEAQ. CDR3 length equals 17 residues. CDR3 sequence: CASSLPASGGAEDEQFF. CDR3 coding DNA: TGTGCCAGCAGCTTACCAGCTAGCGGGGGGGCCGAGGATGAGCAGTTCTTC.

This clonotype was counted at least ten times. The chain joins TRBV2 to TRBJ2-1; 12 nucleotides line up with TRBD1. CDR3 length: 15 residues. Losses at the gene ends were 6 bases for V and 5 bases for J; bases not matched to a gene: 5. Germline V gives CDR1 SNHLY, CDR2 FYNNEI. In nucleotides, the CDR3 is TGTGCCAGCAGCCTGGGACAGGGGGCCGACAATGAGCAGTTCTTC. Protein product: CASSLGQGADNEQFF.

There are many counts of this clonotype. The V call is TRBV20-1, the J call TRBJ1-5, with D unclear. The CDR3 runs 15 residues. V lost 0 bases and J 1 base, leaving 10 bases between the germline ends. The germline V gene encodes CDR1 DFQATT and CDR2 SNEGSKA (reference sequence). CDR3 residues: CSARDPSNSNQPQHF. CDR3 bases: TGCAGTGCTAGAGATCCCAGCAACAGCAATCAGCCCCAGCATTTT.

This clonotype was counted only a few times. V and J are TRBV5-1 and TRBJ2-6, with TRBD2 matching 7 bases. Germline CDR1 is SGHRS and CDR2 is YFSETQ. J gave up 2 bases and V 4 bases, and 3 bases lay outside the gene matches. The CDR3 covers 15 residues. The CDR3 DNA sequence: TGCGCCAGCAGCCCGAGCGGGGCTGGGGCCAACGTCCTGACTTTC. Amino acid sequence: CASSPSGAGANVLTF.